The TCR beta chain described here comes from a study of T cell responses to AZD1222 COVID-19 vaccine. Broader study findings: The sample set comprised mostly white British donors with more females, and clonal diversity was possibly underestimated.

The data were produced by immunoSEQ multiplex PCR, yet TCRdb's version contains in-frame clones alone and is incomplete. The profile shows 140,000 to 150,000 clones, approximately 85% of them singletons. A note on this clone: What it recognizes is unknown.

CDR3 length equals 13 residues. CDR1 and CDR2 (germline): SNHLY, FYNNEI. V lost 3 bases and J lost 4, with 9 bases in between. V and J are TRBV2 and TRBJ1-2; D unclear. The specimen comprised peripheral blood, sampled on day 0 of MenACWY control vaccination. This receptor was taken from an adult in good health. As DNA, the CDR3 is TGTGCCAGCAGTGAGTACCGGGGCTATGGCTACACCTTC. Translated: CASSEYRGYGYTF.